This TCR beta chain was sequenced for a study of blood T cell repertoires in COVID-19. Study information: The samples span acute and convalescent COVID-19 from the United States, Italy and Spain. PBMCs, B-cell-depleted T cells, or T cells provided the cDNA or gDNA that made up the material.

CDR3 length: 16 residues. J gave up 1 base and V 6 bases, and 8 bases lay outside the gene matches. The germline V gene encodes CDR1 LGHNT and CDR2 FRNRAP. The table lists this clone with a count of one. In the study's own analysis: Scientists estimated how many nucleated cells there were by amplifying reference gene primers. Using immunoSEQ multiplex PCR, the repertoire was profiled, and TCRdb retains in-frame clones only, with some absent. That table is the source of V, J and clone size, and D and trimming were worked out from the DNA. The data contain 500,000 to 600,000 clones, roughly 91% of them singletons.

V and J are TRBV12-5 and TRBJ1-5; 8 bases align to TRBD1. The sequenced material came from peripheral blood. The sequence was collected from a woman in her 50s with COVID-19, enrolled during active disease. CDR3 in DNA: TGTGCTAGTGGCCTTATGAGGACAGGGAGCAATCAGCCCCAGCATTTT. Its protein is CASGLMRTGSNQPQHF.